This is a list of T cell receptor beta chains from one sample in a study of human T cells and chemical hapten exposure. TCRdb called the RACE reads again in MiXCR, with one record for every CDR3 protein. The data show 65,000 to 85,000 distinct CDR3 sequences, with 10% seen just once and 1.4% held by the top ten. This material consisted of whole blood, taken in connection with sensitization to the hapten diphenylcyclopropenone (DPC). Source of these receptors: a woman between 50 and 59 years old with alopecia areata. Some clones in this sample may be carry-over from other donors' samples. Both conserved end residues are part of each CDR3. The D gene is left open where the match is weak. Clone size is stated in some rows and not others, as once, few, many or a class when expanded.

v_gene: TRBV14
abundance: few
j_gene: TRBJ1-2
d_gene: .
CDR3nt: TGTGCCAGCAGCCAAGCGGCAGGGGACTATGGCTACACCTTC
CDR3aa: CASSQAAGDYGYTF

v_gene: TRBV12-3/TRBV12-4
abundance: few
j_gene: TRBJ2-5
d_gene: TRBD1
CDR3nt: TGTGCCAGCACCCGCACCTGGGACAGAATGGAGACCCAGTACTTC
CDR3aa: CASTRTWDRMETQYF

v_gene: TRBV10-2
abundance: .
j_gene: TRBJ2-4
d_gene: TRBD1
CDR3nt: TGCGCCAGCAGTGAGACGGGACAGGGCGCCAAAAACATTCAGTACTTC
CDR3aa: CASSETGQGAKNIQYF

v_gene: TRBV20-1
abundance: few
j_gene: TRBJ2-5
d_gene: TRBD2
CDR3nt: TGCAGTGCTTCTCCGGGACTAGCGGAGATGTACCAAGAGACCCAGTACTTC
CDR3aa: CSASPGLAEMYQETQYF

v_gene: TRBV20-1
abundance: .
j_gene: TRBJ1-5
d_gene: TRBD1
CDR3nt: TGCAGTGCTAGAGCTGGGCAGGGGGGCGGTCAGCCCCAGCATTTT
CDR3aa: CSARAGQGGGQPQHF

v_gene: TRBV6-6
abundance: .
j_gene: TRBJ1-5
d_gene: .
CDR3nt: TGTGCCAGCAGTTACTCGTCGAGGGGCTACAATCAGCCCCAGCATTTT
CDR3aa: CASSYSSRGYNQPQHF

v_gene: TRBV29-1
abundance: few
j_gene: TRBJ2-7
d_gene: .
CDR3nt: TGCAGCGTTACGACCGGAGGATCCTACGAGCAGTACTTC
CDR3aa: CSVTTGGSYEQYF

v_gene: TRBV19
abundance: .
j_gene: TRBJ2-7
d_gene: TRBD1
CDR3nt: TGTGCCAGTAGGATAACAGGGGCCTACGAGCAGTACTTC
CDR3aa: CASRITGAYEQYF

v_gene: TRBV6-2/TRBV6-3
abundance: few
j_gene: TRBJ1-5
d_gene: .
CDR3nt: TGTGCCATCCGGGGGGAGGGCCAGCCCCAGCATTTT
CDR3aa: CAIRGEGQPQHF

v_gene: TRBV18
abundance: .
j_gene: TRBJ1-1
d_gene: .
CDR3nt: TGTGCCAGCTCACCAATGATTGCGGGGGGCGCGGGCACTGAAGCTTTCTTT
CDR3aa: CASSPMIAGGAGTEAFF

v_gene: TRBV12-3/TRBV12-4
abundance: many
j_gene: TRBJ1-5
d_gene: TRBD1
CDR3nt: TGTGCCAGCAGTCCCGGACAGGGGGCTGGGCAGCCCCAGCATTTT
CDR3aa: CASSPGQGAGQPQHF

v_gene: TRBV30
abundance: few
j_gene: TRBJ2-3
d_gene: .
CDR3nt: TGTGCCTGGAGTGTACCCAGCGTCGGTCCAGATACGCAGTATTTT
CDR3aa: CAWSVPSVGPDTQYF

v_gene: TRBV7-9
abundance: few
j_gene: TRBJ2-5
d_gene: .
CDR3nt: TGTGCCAGCAGCTTAGATCGTGGGGGGCTCCAAGAGACCCAGTACTTC
CDR3aa: CASSLDRGGLQETQYF

v_gene: TRBV29-1
abundance: .
j_gene: TRBJ1-3
d_gene: TRBD1
CDR3nt: TGCAGCGTTGGTTTGGGGACAGCCTCTGGAAACACCATATATTTT
CDR3aa: CSVGLGTASGNTIYF

v_gene: TRBV5-1
abundance: few
j_gene: TRBJ2-2
d_gene: .
CDR3nt: TGCGCCAGCAGCTTCTTGACCGGGGCCCTTCCCACCGGGGAGCTGTTTTTT
CDR3aa: CASSFLTGALPTGELFF

v_gene: TRBV5-1
abundance: few
j_gene: TRBJ2-1
d_gene: TRBD2
CDR3nt: TGCGCCAGCAGCTTGGAGCCGGCGGGGGGCTCCTACAATGAGCAGTTCTTC
CDR3aa: CASSLEPAGGSYNEQFF

v_gene: TRBV6-6
abundance: few
j_gene: TRBJ2-3
d_gene: .
CDR3nt: TGTGCCAGCATTCGGGCAGGGACAGATACGCAGTATTTT
CDR3aa: CASIRAGTDTQYF

v_gene: TRBV6-5
abundance: .
j_gene: TRBJ2-4
d_gene: .
CDR3nt: TGTGCCAGCAGTGCGGCGGGCAGCACCAAAAACATTCAGTACTTC
CDR3aa: CASSAAGSTKNIQYF

v_gene: TRBV12-3/TRBV12-4
abundance: .
j_gene: TRBJ2-7
d_gene: .
CDR3nt: TGTGCCAGCAGCCGTAAGGGGCCCGGTGGAGTCGCCCCCTACGAGCAGTACTTC
CDR3aa: CASSRKGPGGVAPYEQYF

v_gene: TRBV20-1
abundance: .
j_gene: TRBJ1-5
d_gene: TRBD1
CDR3nt: TGCAGTGCTAGAGGACAGGGCCACCAGCCCCAGCATTTT
CDR3aa: CSARGQGHQPQHF

v_gene: TRBV11-2
abundance: many
j_gene: TRBJ2-1
d_gene: .
CDR3nt: TGTGCCAGCAGCCTGATCGGCCTTAATGAGCAGTTCTTC
CDR3aa: CASSLIGLNEQFF

v_gene: TRBV11-3
abundance: .
j_gene: TRBJ2-5
d_gene: .
CDR3nt: TGTGCCAGCAGCCCCGGGGACCAAGAGACCCAGTACTTC
CDR3aa: CASSPGDQETQYF

v_gene: TRBV20-1
abundance: .
j_gene: TRBJ2-2
d_gene: .
CDR3nt: TGCAGTGCTAGAGAGCGGGGGAACACCGGGGAGCTGTTTTTT
CDR3aa: CSARERGNTGELFF

v_gene: TRBV4-3
abundance: few
j_gene: TRBJ2-2
d_gene: .
CDR3nt: TGCGCCAGCAGCCACTCTGACAGGTTGGAAAGCGGGGAGCTGTTTTTT
CDR3aa: CASSHSDRLESGELFF

v_gene: TRBV7-9
abundance: .
j_gene: TRBJ2-7
d_gene: TRBD1
CDR3nt: TGTGCCAGCAGCCTGGGACAGGGGGGACGGGAGCAGTACTTC
CDR3aa: CASSLGQGGREQYF

v_gene: TRBV11-2
abundance: .
j_gene: TRBJ2-1
d_gene: TRBD2
CDR3nt: TGTGCCAGCAGCCCCCGGGACGGTAGCGGGACTTACAATGAGCAGTTCTTC
CDR3aa: CASSPRDGSGTYNEQFF

v_gene: TRBV29-1
abundance: few
j_gene: TRBJ2-5
d_gene: .
CDR3nt: TGCAGCTACAGACAGTTCCAAGAGACCCAGTACTTC
CDR3aa: CSYRQFQETQYF

v_gene: TRBV20-1
abundance: .
j_gene: TRBJ2-5
d_gene: .
CDR3nt: TGCAGCCCCCTCTTGGGAGAGACCCAGTACTTC
CDR3aa: CSPLLGETQYF

v_gene: TRBV7-2
abundance: .
j_gene: TRBJ2-7
d_gene: .
CDR3nt: TGTGCCAGCAGCTTAGGGTCGGGACCTACCTACGAGCAGTACTTC
CDR3aa: CASSLGSGPTYEQYF